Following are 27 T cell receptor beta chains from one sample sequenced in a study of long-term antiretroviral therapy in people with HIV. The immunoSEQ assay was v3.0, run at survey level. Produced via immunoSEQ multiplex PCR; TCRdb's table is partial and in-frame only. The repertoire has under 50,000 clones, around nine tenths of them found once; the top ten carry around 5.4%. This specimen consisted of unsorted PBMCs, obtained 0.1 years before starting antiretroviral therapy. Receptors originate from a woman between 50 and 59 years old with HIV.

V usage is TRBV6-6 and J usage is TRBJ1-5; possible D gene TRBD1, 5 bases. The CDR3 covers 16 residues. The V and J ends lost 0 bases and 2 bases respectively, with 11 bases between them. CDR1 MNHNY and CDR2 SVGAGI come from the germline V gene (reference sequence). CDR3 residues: CASSYSHSRGNQPQHF. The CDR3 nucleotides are TGTGCCAGCAGTTACTCTCACAGCAGGGGCAATCAGCCCCAGCATTTT.

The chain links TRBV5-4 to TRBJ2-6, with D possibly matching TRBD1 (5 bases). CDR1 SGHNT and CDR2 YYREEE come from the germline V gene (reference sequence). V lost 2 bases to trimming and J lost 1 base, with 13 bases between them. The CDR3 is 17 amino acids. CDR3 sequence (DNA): TGTGCCAGCAGCTTATGGGGCCTGCCTTCTGGGGCCAACGTCCTGACTTTC. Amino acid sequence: CASSLWGLPSGANVLTF. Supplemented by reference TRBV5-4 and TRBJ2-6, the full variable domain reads ETGVTQSPTHLIKTRGQQVTLRCSSQSGHNTVSWYQQALGQGPQFIFQYYREEENGRGNFPPRFSGLQFPNYSSELNVNALELDDSALYLCASSLWGLPSGANVLTFGAGSRLTVL.

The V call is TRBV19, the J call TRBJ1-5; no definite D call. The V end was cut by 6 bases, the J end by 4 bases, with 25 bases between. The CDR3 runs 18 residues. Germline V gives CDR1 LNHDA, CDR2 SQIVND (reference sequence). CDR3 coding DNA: TGTGCCAGTAGGGGTGCGGTAGGGCCAGAAATTTCAAATCAGCCCCAGCATTTT. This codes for CASRGAVGPEISNQPQHF.

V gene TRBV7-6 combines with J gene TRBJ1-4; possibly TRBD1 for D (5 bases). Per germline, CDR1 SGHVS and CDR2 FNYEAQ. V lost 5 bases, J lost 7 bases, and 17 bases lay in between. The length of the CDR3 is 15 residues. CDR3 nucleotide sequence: TGTGCCAGCAGCACAACGGGACTCTTGCGTGAAAAACTGTTTTTT. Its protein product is CASSTTGLLREKLFF.

CDR3 in amino acids: CASSPPGLPNYGYTF. CDR3 sequence (DNA): TGTGCCAGCAGTCCGCCGGGACTTCCTAACTATGGCTACACCTTC. The J gene is TRBJ1-2, the V gene TRBV6-5; D might be TRBD1 (5 bases). Germline CDR1 and CDR2: MNHEY and SVGAGI. This CDR3 has 15 amino acids. V gave up 5 bases and J gave up 0 bases, with 13 bases separating them.

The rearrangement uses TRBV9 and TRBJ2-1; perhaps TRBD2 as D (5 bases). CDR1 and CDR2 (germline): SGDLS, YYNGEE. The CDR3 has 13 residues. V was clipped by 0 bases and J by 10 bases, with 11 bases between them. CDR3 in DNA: TGTGCCAGCAGCGTAGCGCCGACTAACGAGCAGTTCTTC. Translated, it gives CASSVAPTNEQFF.

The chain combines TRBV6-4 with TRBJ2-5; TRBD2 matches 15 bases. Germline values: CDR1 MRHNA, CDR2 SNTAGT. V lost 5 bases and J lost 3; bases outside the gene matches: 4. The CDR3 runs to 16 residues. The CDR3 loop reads CASSPGLAGGKETQYF. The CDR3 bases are TGTGCCAGCAGTCCCGGACTAGCGGGGGGGAAAGAGACCCAGTACTTC.

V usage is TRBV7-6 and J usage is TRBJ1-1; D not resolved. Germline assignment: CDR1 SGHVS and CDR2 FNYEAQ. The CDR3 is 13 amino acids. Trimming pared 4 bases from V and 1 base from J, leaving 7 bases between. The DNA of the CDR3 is TGTGCCAGCAGCTCCAACGGGAACACTGAAGCTTTCTTT. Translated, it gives CASSSNGNTEAFF.

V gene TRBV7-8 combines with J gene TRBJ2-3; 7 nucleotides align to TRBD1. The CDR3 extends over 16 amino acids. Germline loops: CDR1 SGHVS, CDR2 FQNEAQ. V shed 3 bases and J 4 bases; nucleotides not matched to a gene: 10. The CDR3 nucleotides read TGTGCCAGCAGCTTCCAGCCGACAGGGATGGCAGATACGCAGTATTTT. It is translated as CASSFQPTGMADTQYF.

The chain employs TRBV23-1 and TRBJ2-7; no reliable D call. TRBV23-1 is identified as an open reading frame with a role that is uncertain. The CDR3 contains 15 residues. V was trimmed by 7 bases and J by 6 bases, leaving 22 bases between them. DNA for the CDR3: TGCGCCAGCACCCGTCGACCCCTGGGTGAGGCCGAGCAGTACTTC. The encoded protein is CASTRRPLGEAEQYF.

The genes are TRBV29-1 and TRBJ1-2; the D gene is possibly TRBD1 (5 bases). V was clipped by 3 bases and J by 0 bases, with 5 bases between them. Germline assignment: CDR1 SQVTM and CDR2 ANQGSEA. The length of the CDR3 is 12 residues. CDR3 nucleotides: TGCAGCGTTGAGGACACTAACTATGGCTACACCTTC. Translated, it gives CSVEDTNYGYTF.

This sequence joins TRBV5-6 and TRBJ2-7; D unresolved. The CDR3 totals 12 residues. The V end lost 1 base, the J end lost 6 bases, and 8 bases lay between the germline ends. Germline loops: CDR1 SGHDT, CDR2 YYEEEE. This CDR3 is CASSLMGSEQYF. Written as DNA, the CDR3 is TGTGCCAGCAGCTTGATGGGGTCCGAGCAGTACTTC.

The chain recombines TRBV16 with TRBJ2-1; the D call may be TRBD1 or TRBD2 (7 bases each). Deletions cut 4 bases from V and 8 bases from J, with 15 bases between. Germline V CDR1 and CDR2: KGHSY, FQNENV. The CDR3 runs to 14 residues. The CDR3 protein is CASSLQGEGDEQFF. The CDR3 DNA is TGTGCCAGCAGCCTCCAGGGGGAGGGCGATGAGCAGTTCTTC.

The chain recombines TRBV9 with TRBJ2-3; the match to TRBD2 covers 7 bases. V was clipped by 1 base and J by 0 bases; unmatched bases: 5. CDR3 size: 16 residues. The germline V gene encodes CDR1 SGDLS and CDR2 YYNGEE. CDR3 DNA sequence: TGTGCCAGCAGCGTAATGGGGCGGGAGAGCACAGATACGCAGTATTTT. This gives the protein CASSVMGRESTDTQYF. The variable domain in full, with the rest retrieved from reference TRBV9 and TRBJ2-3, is DSGVTQTPKHLITATGQRVTLRCSPRSGDLSVYWYQQSLDQGLQFLIQYYNGEERAKGNILERFSAQQFPDLHSELNLSSLELGDSALYFCASSVMGRESTDTQYFGPGTRLTVL.

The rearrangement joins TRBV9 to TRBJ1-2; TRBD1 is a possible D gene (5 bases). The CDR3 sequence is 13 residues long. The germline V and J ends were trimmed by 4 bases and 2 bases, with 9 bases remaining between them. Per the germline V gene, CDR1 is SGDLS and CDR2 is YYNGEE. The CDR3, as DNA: TGTGCCAGCAGCCTTGACAGAAACTATGGCTACACCTTC. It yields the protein CASSLDRNYGYTF.

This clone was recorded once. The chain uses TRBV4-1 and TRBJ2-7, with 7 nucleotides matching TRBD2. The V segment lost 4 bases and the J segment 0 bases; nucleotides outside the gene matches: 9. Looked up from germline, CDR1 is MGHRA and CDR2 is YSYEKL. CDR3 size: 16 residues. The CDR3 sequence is CASSRGGASSSYEQYF. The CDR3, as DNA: TGCGCCAGCAGCCGGGGAGGGGCGTCTAGCTCCTACGAGCAGTACTTC.

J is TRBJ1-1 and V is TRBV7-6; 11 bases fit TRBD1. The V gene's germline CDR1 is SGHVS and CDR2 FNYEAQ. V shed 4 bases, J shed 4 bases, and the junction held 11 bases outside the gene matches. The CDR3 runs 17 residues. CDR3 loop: CASSSRTGGRFVTEAFF. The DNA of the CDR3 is TGTGCCAGCAGCTCCCGGACAGGGGGCAGGTTTGTCACTGAAGCTTTCTTT.

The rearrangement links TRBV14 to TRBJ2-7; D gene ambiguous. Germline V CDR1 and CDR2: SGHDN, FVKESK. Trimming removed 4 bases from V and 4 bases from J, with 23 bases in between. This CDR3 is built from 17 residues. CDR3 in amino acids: CASSPLQTEWVGYEQYF. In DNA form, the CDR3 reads TGTGCCAGCAGCCCCTTGCAAACCGAATGGGTTGGGTACGAGCAGTACTTC.

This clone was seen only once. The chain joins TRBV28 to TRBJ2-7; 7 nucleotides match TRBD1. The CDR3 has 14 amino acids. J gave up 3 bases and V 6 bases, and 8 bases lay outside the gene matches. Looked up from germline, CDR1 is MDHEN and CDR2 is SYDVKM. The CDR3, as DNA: TGTGCCAGCAGGAAACAGGGGACCCTCTACGAGCAGTACTTC. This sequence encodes CASRKQGTLYEQYF.

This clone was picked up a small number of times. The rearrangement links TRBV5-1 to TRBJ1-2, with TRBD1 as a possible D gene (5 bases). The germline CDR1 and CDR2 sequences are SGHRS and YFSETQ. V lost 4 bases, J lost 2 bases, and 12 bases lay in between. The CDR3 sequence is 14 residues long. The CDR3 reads CASSVGTGNYGYTF. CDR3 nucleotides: TGCGCCAGCAGCGTAGGGACCGGCAACTATGGCTACACCTTC.

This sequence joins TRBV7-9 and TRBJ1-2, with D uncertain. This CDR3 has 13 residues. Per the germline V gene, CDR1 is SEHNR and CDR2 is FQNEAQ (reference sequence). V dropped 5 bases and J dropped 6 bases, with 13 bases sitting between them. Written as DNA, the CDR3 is TGTGCCAGCAGCCCTGGGATCCAGAATGGCTACACCTTC. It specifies CASSPGIQNGYTF.

CDR3 sequence: CAWSIGQSTNEKLFF. The CDR3 coding sequence is TGTGCCTGGAGTATCGGACAGTCAACTAATGAAAAACTGTTTTTT. The gene calls are TRBV30 and TRBJ1-4, with D tentatively TRBD1 (6 bases). Germline assignment: CDR1 GTSNPN and CDR2 SVGIG (reference sequence). This CDR3 has 15 amino acids. V lost 2 bases to trimming and J lost 0 bases, with 10 bases between them. Full variable domain (remainder filled in from reference TRBV30 and TRBJ1-4): SQTIHQWPATLVQPVGSPLSLECTVEGTSNPNLYWYRQAAGRGLQLLFYSVGIGQISSEVPQNLSASRPQDRQFILSSKKLLLSDSGFYLCAWSIGQSTNEKLFFGSGTQLSVL.

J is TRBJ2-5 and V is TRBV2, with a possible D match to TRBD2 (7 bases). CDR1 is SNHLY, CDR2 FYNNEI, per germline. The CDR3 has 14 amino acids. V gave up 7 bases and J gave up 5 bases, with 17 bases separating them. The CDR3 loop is CASKRGAAAETQYF. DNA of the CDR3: TGTGCCAGCAAACGGGGGGCGGCCGCGGAGACCCAGTACTTC.

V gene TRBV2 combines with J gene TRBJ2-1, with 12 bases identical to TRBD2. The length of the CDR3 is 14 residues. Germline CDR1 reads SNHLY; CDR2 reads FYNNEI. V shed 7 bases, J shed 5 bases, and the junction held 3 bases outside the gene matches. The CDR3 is CASTRLAGDNEQFF. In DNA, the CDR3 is TGTGCCAGCACACGACTAGCGGGGGACAATGAGCAGTTCTTC.

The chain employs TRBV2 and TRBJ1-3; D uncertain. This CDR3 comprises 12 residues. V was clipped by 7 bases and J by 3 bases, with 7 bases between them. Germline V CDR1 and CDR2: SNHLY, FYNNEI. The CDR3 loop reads CASNAIGNTIYF. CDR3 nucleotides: TGTGCCAGCAACGCTATTGGAAACACCATATATTTT.

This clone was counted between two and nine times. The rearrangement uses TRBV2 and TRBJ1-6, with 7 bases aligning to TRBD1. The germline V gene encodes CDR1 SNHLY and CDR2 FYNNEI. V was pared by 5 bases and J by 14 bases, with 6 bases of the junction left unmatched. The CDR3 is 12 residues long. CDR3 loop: CASSLDRKALHF. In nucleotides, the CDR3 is TGTGCCAGCAGTTTGGACAGGAAGGCCCTCCACTTT. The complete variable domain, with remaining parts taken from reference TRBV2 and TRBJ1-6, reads EPEVTQTPSHQVTQMGQEVILRCVPISNHLYFYWYRQILGQKVEFLVSFYNNEISEKSEIFDDQFSVERPDGSNFTLKIRSTKLEDSAMYFCASSLDRKALHFGNGTRLTVT.

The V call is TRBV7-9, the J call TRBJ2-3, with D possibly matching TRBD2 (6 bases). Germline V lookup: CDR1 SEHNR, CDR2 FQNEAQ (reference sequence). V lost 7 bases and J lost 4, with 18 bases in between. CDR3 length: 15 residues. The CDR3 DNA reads TGTGCCAGCAAGACCGACCCCCCGGGGGCAGATACGCAGTATTTT. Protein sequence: CASKTDPPGADTQYF.